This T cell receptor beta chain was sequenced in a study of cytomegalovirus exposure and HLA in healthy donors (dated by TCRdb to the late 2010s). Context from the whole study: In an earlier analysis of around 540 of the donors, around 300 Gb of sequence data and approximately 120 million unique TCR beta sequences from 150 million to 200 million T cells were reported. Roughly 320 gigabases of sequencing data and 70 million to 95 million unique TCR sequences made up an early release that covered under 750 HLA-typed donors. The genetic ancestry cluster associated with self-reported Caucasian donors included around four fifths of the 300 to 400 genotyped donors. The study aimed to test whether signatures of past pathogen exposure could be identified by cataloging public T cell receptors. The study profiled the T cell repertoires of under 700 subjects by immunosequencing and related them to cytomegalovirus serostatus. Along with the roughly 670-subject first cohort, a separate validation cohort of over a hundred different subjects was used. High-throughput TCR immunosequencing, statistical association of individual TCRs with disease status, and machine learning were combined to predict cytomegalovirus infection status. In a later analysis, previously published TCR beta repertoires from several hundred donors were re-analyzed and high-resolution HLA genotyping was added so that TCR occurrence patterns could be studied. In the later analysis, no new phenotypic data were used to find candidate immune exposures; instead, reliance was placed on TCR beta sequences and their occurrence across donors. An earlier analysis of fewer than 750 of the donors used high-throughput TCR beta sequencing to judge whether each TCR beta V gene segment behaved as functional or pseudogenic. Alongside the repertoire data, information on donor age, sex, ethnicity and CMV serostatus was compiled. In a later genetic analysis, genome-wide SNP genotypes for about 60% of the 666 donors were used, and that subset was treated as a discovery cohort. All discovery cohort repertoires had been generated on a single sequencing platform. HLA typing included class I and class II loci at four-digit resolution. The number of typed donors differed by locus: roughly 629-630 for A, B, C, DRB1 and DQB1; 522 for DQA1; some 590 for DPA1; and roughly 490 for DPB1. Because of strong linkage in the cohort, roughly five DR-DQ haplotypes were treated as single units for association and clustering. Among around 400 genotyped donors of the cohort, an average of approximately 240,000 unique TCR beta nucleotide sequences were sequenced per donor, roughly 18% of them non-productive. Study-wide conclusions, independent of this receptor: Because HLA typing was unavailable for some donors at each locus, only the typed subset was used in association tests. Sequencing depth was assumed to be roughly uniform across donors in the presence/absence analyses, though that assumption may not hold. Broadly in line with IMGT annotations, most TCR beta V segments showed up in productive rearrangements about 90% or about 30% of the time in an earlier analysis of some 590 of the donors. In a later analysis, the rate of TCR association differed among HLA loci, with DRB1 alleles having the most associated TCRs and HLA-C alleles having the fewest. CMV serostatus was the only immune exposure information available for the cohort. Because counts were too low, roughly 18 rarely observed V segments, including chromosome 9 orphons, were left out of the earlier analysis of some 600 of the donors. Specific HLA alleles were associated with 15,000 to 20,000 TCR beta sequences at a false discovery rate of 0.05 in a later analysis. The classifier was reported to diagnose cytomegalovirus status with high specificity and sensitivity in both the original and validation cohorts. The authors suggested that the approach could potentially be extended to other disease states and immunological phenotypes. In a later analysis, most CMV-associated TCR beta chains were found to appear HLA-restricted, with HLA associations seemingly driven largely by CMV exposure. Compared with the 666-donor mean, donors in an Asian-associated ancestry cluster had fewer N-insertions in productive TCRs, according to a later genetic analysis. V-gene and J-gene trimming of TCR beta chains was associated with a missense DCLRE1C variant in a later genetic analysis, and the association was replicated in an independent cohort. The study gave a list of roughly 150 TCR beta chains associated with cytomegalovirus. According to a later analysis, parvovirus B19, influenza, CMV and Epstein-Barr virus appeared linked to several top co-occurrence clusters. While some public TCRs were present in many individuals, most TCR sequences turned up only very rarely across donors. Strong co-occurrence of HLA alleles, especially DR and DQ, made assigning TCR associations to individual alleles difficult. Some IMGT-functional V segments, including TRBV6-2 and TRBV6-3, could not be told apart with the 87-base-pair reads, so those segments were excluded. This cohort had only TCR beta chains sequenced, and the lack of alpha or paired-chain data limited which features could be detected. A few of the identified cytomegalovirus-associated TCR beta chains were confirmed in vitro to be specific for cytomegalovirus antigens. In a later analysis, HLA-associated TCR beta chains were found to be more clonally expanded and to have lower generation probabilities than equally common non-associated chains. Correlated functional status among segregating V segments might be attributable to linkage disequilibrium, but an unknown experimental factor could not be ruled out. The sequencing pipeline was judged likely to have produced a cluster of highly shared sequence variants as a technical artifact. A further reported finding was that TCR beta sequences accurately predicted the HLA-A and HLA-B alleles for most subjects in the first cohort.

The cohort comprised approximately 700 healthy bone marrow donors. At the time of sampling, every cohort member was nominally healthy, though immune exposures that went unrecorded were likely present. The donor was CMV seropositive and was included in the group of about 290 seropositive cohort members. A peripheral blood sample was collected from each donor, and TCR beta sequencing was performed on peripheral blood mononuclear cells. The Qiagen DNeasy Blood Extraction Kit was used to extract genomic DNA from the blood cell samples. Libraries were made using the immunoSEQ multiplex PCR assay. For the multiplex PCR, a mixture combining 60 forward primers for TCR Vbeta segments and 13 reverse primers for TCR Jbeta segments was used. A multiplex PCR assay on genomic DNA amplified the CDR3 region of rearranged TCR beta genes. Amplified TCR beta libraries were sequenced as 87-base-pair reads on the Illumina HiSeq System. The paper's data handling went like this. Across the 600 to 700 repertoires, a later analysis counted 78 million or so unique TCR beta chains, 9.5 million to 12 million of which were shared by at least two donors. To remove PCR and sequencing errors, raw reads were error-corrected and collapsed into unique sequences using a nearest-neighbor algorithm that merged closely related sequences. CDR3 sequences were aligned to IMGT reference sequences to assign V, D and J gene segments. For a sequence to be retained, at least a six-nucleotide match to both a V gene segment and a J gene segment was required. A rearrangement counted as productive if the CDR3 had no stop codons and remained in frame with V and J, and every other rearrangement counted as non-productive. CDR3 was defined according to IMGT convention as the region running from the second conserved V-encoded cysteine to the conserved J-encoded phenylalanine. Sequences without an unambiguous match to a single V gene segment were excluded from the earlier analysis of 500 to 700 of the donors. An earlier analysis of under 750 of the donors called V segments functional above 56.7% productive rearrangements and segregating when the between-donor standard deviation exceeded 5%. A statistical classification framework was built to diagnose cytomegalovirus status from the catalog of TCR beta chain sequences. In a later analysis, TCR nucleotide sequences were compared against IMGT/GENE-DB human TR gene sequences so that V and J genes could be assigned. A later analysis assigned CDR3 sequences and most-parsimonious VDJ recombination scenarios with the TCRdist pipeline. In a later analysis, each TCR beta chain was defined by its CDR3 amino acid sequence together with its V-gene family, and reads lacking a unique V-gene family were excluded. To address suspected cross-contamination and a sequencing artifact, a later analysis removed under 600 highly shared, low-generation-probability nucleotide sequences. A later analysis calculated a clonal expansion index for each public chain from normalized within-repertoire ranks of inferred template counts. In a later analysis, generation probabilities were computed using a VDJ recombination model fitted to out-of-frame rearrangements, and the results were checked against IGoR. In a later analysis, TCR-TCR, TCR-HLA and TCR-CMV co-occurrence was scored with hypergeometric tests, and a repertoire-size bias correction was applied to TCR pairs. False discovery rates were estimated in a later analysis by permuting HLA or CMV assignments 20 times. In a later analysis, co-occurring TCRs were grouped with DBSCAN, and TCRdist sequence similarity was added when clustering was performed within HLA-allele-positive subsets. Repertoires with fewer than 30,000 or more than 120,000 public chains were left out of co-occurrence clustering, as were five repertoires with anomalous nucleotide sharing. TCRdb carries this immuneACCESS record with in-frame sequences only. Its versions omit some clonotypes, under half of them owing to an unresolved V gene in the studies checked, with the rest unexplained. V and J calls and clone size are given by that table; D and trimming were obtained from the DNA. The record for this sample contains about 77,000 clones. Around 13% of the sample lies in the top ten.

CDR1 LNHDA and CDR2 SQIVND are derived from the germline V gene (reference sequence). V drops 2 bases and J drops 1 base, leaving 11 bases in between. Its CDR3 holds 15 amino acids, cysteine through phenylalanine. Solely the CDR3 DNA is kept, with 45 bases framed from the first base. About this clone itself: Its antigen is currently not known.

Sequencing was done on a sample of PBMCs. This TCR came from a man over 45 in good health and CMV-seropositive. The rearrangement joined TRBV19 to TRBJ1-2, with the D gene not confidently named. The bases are TGTGCCAGTAGTATATTGGGAGACTTTAACTATGGCTACACCTTC. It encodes CASSILGDFNYGYTF.